This T cell receptor (beta chain) was identified during a study of blood T cell repertoires in COVID-19. The overall study: Sources were T cells, B-cell-depleted T cells, or PBMCs; the material itself was cDNA or gDNA.

Germline loops: CDR1 SGHDT, CDR2 YYEEEE. The length of the CDR3 is 12 residues. Trimming cost V 0 bases and J 8 bases, with 8 bases left between them. Generated by immunoSEQ multiplex PCR, the TCRdb table keeps only in-frame clones and is missing some. The data show about 70,000 clones, about nine tenths seen once. V usage is TRBV5-6 and J usage is TRBJ1-1; weak D call: TRBD1 (5 bases). This clonotype originated in a woman under 30 with acute or convalescent COVID-19. Sample: peripheral blood. For the CDR3, the DNA is TGTGCCAGCAGCTTGGAGACAGCCGAAGCTTTCTTT. As protein: CASSLETAEAFF.